Below, 25 T cell receptor beta chains from the same sample are listed, as sequenced in a study of blood T cell repertoires in COVID-19. TCRdb's table, derived via immunoSEQ multiplex PCR, lists solely in-frame clones and lacks some. Of roughly 340,000 clones in the sample, 85% to 90% were seen once. What was sequenced was PBMCs or T cells enriched from blood (not recorded which). Receptors were obtained from a man younger than 35 who had recovered from COVID-19.

This clone was observed a handful of times. This chain joins TRBV14 and TRBJ2-5, with 9 bases matching TRBD2. V lost 0 bases to trimming and J lost 7 bases; unmatched junction nucleotides: 12. Germline V gene data show CDR1 as SGHDN and CDR2 as FVKESK. This CDR3 region has 17 residues. As DNA, the CDR3 is TGTGCCAGCAGCCAAGAGGGGACTAGCCTTTATGGCGGGACCCAGTACTTC. Its translation: CASSQEGTSLYGGTQYF.

This clone was counted once. This rearrangement joins TRBV28 to TRBJ1-5, with D perhaps TRBD1 (5 bases). The CDR3 sequence is 13 residues long. Per germline, CDR1 MDHEN and CDR2 SYDVKM. The V end was cut by 4 bases, the J end by 7 bases, with 11 bases between. This CDR3 is CASSWGEKQPQHF. Here the CDR3 DNA reads TGTGCCAGCAGTTGGGGGGAAAAACAGCCCCAGCATTTT. The full variable domain, in which reference TRBV28 and TRBJ1-5 provide the parts outside the CDR3, is DVKVTQSSRYLVKRTGEKVFLECVQDMDHENMFWYRQDPGLGLRLIYFSYDVKMKEKGDIPEGYSVSREKKERFSLILESASTNQTSMYLCASSWGEKQPQHFGDGTRLSIL.

V is TRBV4-2 and J is TRBJ2-1; TRBD2 agrees at 9 bases. V shed 0 bases, J shed 9 bases, and the junction held 9 bases outside the gene matches. Germline V CDR1 and CDR2: LGHNA, YNFKEQ. The CDR3 contains 16 residues. CDR3 DNA sequence: TGTGCCAGCAGCCAAGATGATAGCGGGAGCGGGGGTGAGCAGTTCTTC. It translates to CASSQDDSGSGGEQFF.

This chain links TRBV30 with TRBJ1-1; D may be TRBD1 (6 bases). Germline CDR1 GTSNPN, CDR2 SVGIG (reference sequence). There are 15 residues in the CDR3. The germline V and J ends were trimmed by 3 bases and 3 bases, with 17 bases remaining between them. This CDR3 is CAWSLNREGYTEAFF. The CDR3 DNA sequence: TGTGCCTGGAGCCTCAACAGGGAAGGGTACACTGAAGCTTTCTTT.

The chain is built from TRBV7-6 and TRBJ2-1; 7 positions agree with TRBD2. CDR1 SGHVS and CDR2 FNYEAQ come from the germline V gene. This CDR3 contains 17 residues. Losses at the gene ends were 1 base for V and 0 bases for J; bases not matched to a gene: 6. The CDR3: CASSLDGGRGSYNEQFF. The CDR3 nucleotides read TGTGCCAGCAGCTTAGACGGCGGGAGAGGCTCCTACAATGAGCAGTTCTTC.

This clone was observed once. The chain carries TRBV30 and TRBJ1-4, with unresolved D. Trimming left V 3 bases short and J 4 bases short, with 9 bases between. Per the germline V gene, CDR1 is GTSNPN and CDR2 is SVGIG (reference sequence). The CDR3 runs to 13 residues. The CDR3 region has the DNA TGTGCCTGGAGCGAACAGTTTAATGAAAAACTGTTTTTT. It yields the protein CAWSEQFNEKLFF.

The rearrangement joins TRBV7-3 to TRBJ1-4; D gene unclear. The V end lost 5 bases, the J end lost 2 bases, and 12 bases lay between the germline ends. This CDR3 region has 15 residues. Germline V gene lookup returns CDR1 SGHTA and CDR2 FQGTGA. The CDR3 here is CASSPNGGTNEKLFF. The CDR3 DNA reads TGTGCCAGCAGCCCGAACGGCGGGACTAATGAAAAACTGTTTTTT.

J is TRBJ2-7 and V is TRBV28, with TRBD2 matching over 14 bases. The CDR3 totals 15 residues. V trimming: 3 bases; J trimming: 4 bases; junction bases outside the gene matches: 2. CDR1 and CDR2 from the germline V gene are MDHEN and SYDVKM. For the CDR3, the DNA is TGTGCCAGCAGTTTCTGGACTAGCGGGAGGTACGAGCAGTACTTC. This codes for CASSFWTSGRYEQYF.

This clone was recorded once. This chain joins TRBV19 and TRBJ2-7, with 7 bases fitting TRBD1. Germline-derived CDR1 and CDR2 are LNHDA and SQIVND (reference sequence). The CDR3 extends over 14 amino acids. V trimming: 6 bases; J trimming: 0 bases; junction bases outside the gene matches: 5. The CDR3 sequence: CASREDRASYEQYF. The CDR3 DNA sequence: TGTGCCAGTAGGGAAGACAGGGCCTCCTACGAGCAGTACTTC.

This clone was recorded a few times. The J gene is TRBJ2-7, the V gene TRBV18; D might be TRBD2 (5 bases). Germline V gives CDR1 KGHSH, CDR2 LQKENI. V lost 5 bases, J lost 3 bases, and 11 bases lay in between. CDR3 size: 13 residues. The CDR3 DNA reads TGTGCCAGCTCAAGGACTTCCCACTACGAGCAGTACTTC. Protein: CASSRTSHYEQYF.

The rearrangement uses TRBV5-1 and TRBJ2-1; 11 nucleotides agree with TRBD2. This CDR3 comprises 15 residues. J gave up 7 bases and V 3 bases, and 6 bases lay outside the gene matches. Germline loops: CDR1 SGHRS, CDR2 YFSETQ. As DNA, the CDR3 is TGCGCCAGCAGCTCGCGACTAGCGGGATGGAATGAGCAGTTCTTC. This gives the protein CASSSRLAGWNEQFF.

This chain joins TRBV20-1 and TRBJ1-2; D ambiguous. The V gene lost 6 bases and the J gene lost 6 bases, with 11 bases spanning the gap. The CDR3 totals 11 residues. Germline loops: CDR1 DFQATT, CDR2 SNEGSKA (reference sequence). The CDR3 DNA reads TGCAGTGCGGAGAGGGCAGATGGCTACACCTTC. It yields the protein CSAERADGYTF.

V is TRBV19 and J is TRBJ2-6; unclear D gene. Germline V gene lookup returns CDR1 LNHDA and CDR2 SQIVND (reference sequence). The CDR3 runs 16 residues. Trimming took 5 bases from V and 0 from J, leaving 11 bases between them. CDR3 bases: TGTGCCAGTAGTGTCCTACTGTCCTCTGGGGCCAACGTCCTGACTTTC. Its translation is CASSVLLSSGANVLTF.

The chain links TRBV30 to TRBJ2-7; a possible D gene is TRBD2 (6 bases). CDR3 length: 13 amino acids. Looked up from germline, CDR1 is GTSNPN and CDR2 is SVGIG (reference sequence). The germline V and J ends were trimmed by 2 bases and 2 bases, with 10 bases remaining between them. The CDR3 region is CAWSSAGPYEQYF. CDR3 sequence (DNA): TGTGCCTGGAGTTCGGCGGGGCCCTACGAGCAGTACTTC.

The genes are TRBV11-2 and TRBJ2-5, with 13 bases identical to TRBD2. J lost 4 bases, V lost 7 bases, and 6 bases had no gene match. The CDR3 covers 15 residues. Germline CDR1 SGHAT, CDR2 FQNNGV. This chain's CDR3 is CASTWTSGSGETQYF. The CDR3 bases are TGTGCCAGCACCTGGACTAGCGGGAGTGGAGAGACCCAGTACTTC. Full variable domain (outside the CDR3, taken from reference TRBV11-2 and TRBJ2-5): EAGVAQSPRYKIIEKRQSVAFWCNPISGHATLYWYQQILGQGPKLLIQFQNNGVVDDSQLPKDRFSAERLKGVDSTLKIQPAKLEDSAVYLCASTWTSGSGETQYFGPGTRLLVL.

This clone was recorded only once. V usage is TRBV7-6 and J usage is TRBJ1-5, with TRBD1 matching 8 bases. The V and J ends lost 5 bases and 4 bases, in that order; junction bases with no gene match: 4. The V gene's germline CDR1 is SGHVS and CDR2 FNYEAQ. The CDR3 loop spans 14 amino acids. The CDR3 loop reads CASSPDRENQPQHF. CDR3 nucleotides: TGTGCCAGCAGCCCGGACAGGGAAAATCAGCCCCAGCATTTT.

The chain is built from TRBV7-2 and TRBJ1-1; D gene uncertain. Germline CDR1 is SGHTA and CDR2 is FQGNSA. CDR3 size: 14 residues. Trimming shortened V by 0 bases and J by 5 bases, and 10 bases separated the two germline ends. The CDR3: CASSLALGGTEAFF. CDR3 coding DNA: TGTGCCAGCAGCTTAGCACTCGGAGGGACTGAAGCTTTCTTT.

The chain employs TRBV27 and TRBJ1-6, with unresolved D. The CDR3 covers 15 residues. Trimming took 6 bases from V and 10 from J, leaving 19 bases between them. Germline CDR1 MNHEY, CDR2 SMNVEV (reference sequence). The CDR3 sequence: CASSSLENLVSPLHF. DNA of the CDR3: TGTGCCAGCAGCTCCTTGGAGAACCTTGTCTCACCCCTCCACTTT.

This clone was seen a single time. V gene TRBV18 combines with J gene TRBJ1-3; D remains ambiguous. V lost 6 bases, J lost 0 bases, and 12 bases lay in between. This CDR3 is 15 amino acids long. Germline lookup yields CDR1 KGHSH and CDR2 LQKENI. The CDR3 coding sequence is TGTGCCAGCTCGCCCGACGGGGACTCTGGAAACACCATATATTTT. It specifies CASSPDGDSGNTIYF. The entire variable domain, with the rest obtained from reference TRBV18 and TRBJ1-3, is as follows: NAGVMQNPRHLVRRRGQEARLRCSPMKGHSHVYWYRQLPEEGLKFMVYLQKENIIDESGMPKERFSAEFPKEGPSILRIQQVVRGDSAAYFCASSPDGDSGNTIYFGEGSWLTVV.

The chain uses TRBV25-1 and TRBJ1-1, with unresolved D. Germline loops: CDR1 MGHDK, CDR2 SYGVNS. The ends were cut back, 8 bases at V and 10 bases at J, with 14 bases in the middle. There are 11 residues in the CDR3. CDR3 sequence (DNA): TGTGCCAGCCACGCCGACTCGGGAGCTTTCTTT. This codes for CASHADSGAFF.

The chain is built from TRBV6-2 or TRBV6-3 and TRBJ2-2; 9 bases are a match to TRBD2. CDR3 size: 17 residues. Germline CDR1 is MNHEY and CDR2 is SVGEGT. The V gene end was trimmed by 7 bases and the J gene end by 6 bases; junction bases not matched to a gene: 15. As DNA, the CDR3 is TGTGCCAGCACCCCTCGGAGCACTAGCGGGTTTTCCGGGGAGCTGTTTTTT. Translation gives CASTPRSTSGFSGELFF.

This chain joins TRBV18 and TRBJ1-1; D uncertain. There are 14 residues in the CDR3. Germline CDR1 KGHSH, CDR2 LQKENI. V was shortened by 3 bases and J by 2 bases, with 10 bases between the two germline ends. Here the CDR3 DNA reads TGTGCCAGCTCACCCGCCTCAGGTAACACTGAAGCTTTCTTT. Encoded protein: CASSPASGNTEAFF. Full variable domain (missing parts from reference TRBV18 and TRBJ1-1): NAGVMQNPRHLVRRRGQEARLRCSPMKGHSHVYWYRQLPEEGLKFMVYLQKENIIDESGMPKERFSAEFPKEGPSILRIQQVVRGDSAAYFCASSPASGNTEAFFGQGTRLTVV.

The genes are TRBV27 and TRBJ2-7, with D tentatively TRBD2 (5 bases). The V and J ends lost 4 bases and 4 bases respectively, with 17 bases between them. The CDR3 is 15 amino acids. The germline gives CDR1 MNHEY, CDR2 SMNVEV (reference sequence). The CDR3 loop reads CASSSLRAGSYEQYF. As DNA, the CDR3 is TGTGCCAGCAGTTCCCTGCGGGCAGGTTCATACGAGCAGTACTTC.

This chain joins TRBV3-1 (or the pseudogene TRBV3-2) and TRBJ2-1; 9 bases fit TRBD2. CDR3 size: 16 residues. Losses at the gene ends were 1 base for V and 4 bases for J; bases not matched to a gene: 5. Germline assignment: CDR1 LGHDT and CDR2 YNNKEL (reference sequence). The CDR3 spells CASSQAAAGGYNEQFF. In nucleotides, the CDR3 is TGTGCCAGCAGCCAAGCCGCAGCGGGGGGTTACAATGAGCAGTTCTTC.

This rearrangement joins TRBV5-1 to TRBJ1-1; D gene uncertain. The germline CDR1 and CDR2 sequences are SGHRS and YFSETQ. V lost 3 bases, J lost 1 base, and 10 bases lay in between. CDR3 length: 14 residues. The CDR3 DNA is TGCGCCAGCAGCTCGTTCAACTGGAACACTGAAGCTTTCTTT. This encodes CASSSFNWNTEAFF.